These T cell receptor beta chains were read from a single sample in a study of cytomegalovirus exposure and HLA in healthy donors. The assay was immunoSEQ multiplex PCR, and TCRdb's table has in-frame clones only and misses some. Among about 140,000 clones listed, approximately 83% were seen once. The sequenced material came from PBMCs. These TCRs come from a middle-aged woman in good health and CMV-seronegative. CDR3s include the opening cysteine and the closing phenylalanine or tryptophan. The D gene is left open where the match is weak. Expanded clones are given a class, and other clones once, few, many or no size at all.

>TRBV4-1|TRBD1|TRBJ1-1|.
CASSPLETGQGGIEAFF
TGCGCCAGCAGCCCTCTAGAAACGGGACAGGGAGGAATTGAAGCTTTCTTT
>TRBV5-1|TRBD1|TRBJ2-1|.
CASSLGQGWLGEQFF
TGCGCCAGCAGCTTGGGACAGGGGTGGCTCGGTGAGCAGTTCTTC
>TRBV5-4|TRBD2|TRBJ2-5|.
CASSRASGSPGETQYF
TGTGCCAGCAGCCGGGCTAGCGGGAGCCCCGGGGAGACCCAGTACTTC
>TRBV13|TRBD2|TRBJ2-1|.
CASREVEAGEHYNEQFF
TGTGCCAGCAGAGAGGTCGAAGCGGGAGAGCACTACAATGAGCAGTTCTTC
>TRBV5-4|.|TRBJ1-1|.
CASSFDLGLEAFF
TGTGCCAGCAGCTTTGACTTGGGACTGGAAGCTTTCTTT
>TRBV19|TRBD1|TRBJ1-5|.
CASSTTGGNQPQHF
TGTGCCAGTAGTACTACAGGGGGCAATCAGCCCCAGCATTTT
>TRBV19|.|TRBJ2-5|once
CASSTNTRQETQYF
TGTGCCAGTAGTACCAATACTAGGCAAGAGACCCAGTACTTC
>TRBV27|TRBD1|TRBJ1-5|.
CASSPGGQLAVYQPQHF
TGTGCCAGCAGTCCCGGGGGACAGTTAGCAGTCTATCAGCCCCAGCATTTT
>TRBV7-9|.|TRBJ2-7|.
CASSPIYEQYF
TGTGCCAGCAGCCCTATCTACGAGCAGTACTTC
>TRBV30|TRBD2|TRBJ2-1|.
CAWSVTSGVTEQFF
TGTGCCTGGAGTGTTACTAGCGGGGTAACTGAGCAGTTCTTC
>TRBV4-1|.|TRBJ1-3|medium-sized
CASRGGYGNTIYF
TGCGCCAGCAGGGGGGGGTACGGAAACACCATATATTTT
>TRBV6-5|.|TRBJ1-2|.
CASSYSKEDPSYGYTF
TGTGCCAGCAGTTACTCGAAGGAGGATCCTAGCTATGGCTACACCTTC
>TRBV5-1|.|TRBJ1-1|.
CASSLEPAGGTEAFF
TGCGCCAGCAGCTTGGAGCCAGCCGGGGGGACTGAAGCTTTCTTT
>TRBV27|.|TRBJ2-5|.
CASSYGPEETQYF
TGTGCCAGCAGTTATGGCCCGGAGGAGACCCAGTACTTC
>TRBV18|TRBD1|TRBJ1-1|.
CASSTGQGALNTEAFF
TGTGCCAGCTCAACTGGACAGGGTGCACTGAACACTGAAGCTTTCTTT
>TRBV7-2|.|TRBJ1-5|.
CASSLHTGPYSNQPQHF
TGTGCCAGCAGCTTACATACAGGGCCATATAGCAATCAGCCCCAGCATTTT
>TRBV19|.|TRBJ1-1|.
CASSIPGLRRTEAFF
TGTGCCAGTAGTATCCCGGGACTCCGGAGGACTGAAGCTTTCTTT
>TRBV27|TRBD1|TRBJ1-1|few
CASSLMTGGRTEAFF
TGTGCCAGCAGTTTAATGACAGGGGGAAGGACTGAAGCTTTCTTT
>TRBV7-9|.|TRBJ1-5|once
CSSSLETGFLGGNQPQHF
TGTTCCAGCAGCTTGGAAACAGGGTTTCTTGGCGGCAATCAGCCCCAGCATTTT
>TRBV27|TRBD1|TRBJ1-5|once
CASSFHGTGIHQPQHF
TGTGCCAGCAGTTTCCATGGGACAGGAATTCATCAGCCCCAGCATTTT